This passage covers 11 T cell receptor beta chains from one sample sequenced in a study of cytomegalovirus exposure and HLA in healthy donors. The PCR employed 60 Vbeta primers together with 13 Jbeta primers. Generated by immunoSEQ multiplex PCR, the TCRdb table keeps only in-frame clones and is missing some. The sample lists roughly 120,000 clones; roughly 80% were seen once. The sample comprised PBMCs. The origin of the receptors is a man between 60 and 75 years old in good health and CMV-seropositive.

V usage is TRBV4-2 and J usage is TRBJ1-1; D is ambiguous. The CDR3 is made up of 17 amino acids. Germline values: CDR1 LGHNA, CDR2 YNFKEQ. Trimming left V 4 bases short and J 4 bases short, with 22 bases between. The CDR3 DNA is TGTGCCAGCAGCCCGAGAGGAGGCGGCTCACACCCCACTGAAGCTTTCTTT. Translated: CASSPRGGGSHPTEAFF.

This clone has just a few counts. CDR3 region: CATSRDRRPNEKLFF. The CDR3 DNA reads TGTGCCACCAGCAGAGATAGGCGGCCTAATGAAAAACTGTTTTTT. This chain joins TRBV15 and TRBJ1-4; D is unresolved. The CDR3 sequence is 15 residues long. V lost 0 bases, J lost 3 bases, and 8 bases lay in between. Looked up from germline, CDR1 is LNHNV and CDR2 is YYDKDF (reference sequence).

In DNA, the CDR3 is TGTGCCAGCAGCCTAGTATCCTCCTATAATTCACCCCTCCACTTT. It codes for CASSLVSSYNSPLHF. The chain uses TRBV14 and TRBJ1-6; D gene ambiguous. The germline V and J ends were trimmed by 4 bases and 0 bases, with 7 bases remaining between them. Germline V gene data show CDR1 as SGHDN and CDR2 as FVKESK. The CDR3 sequence is 15 residues long.

This clone was counted between two and nine times. The chain links TRBV9 to TRBJ2-5; 10 bases agree with TRBD2. Per the germline V gene, CDR1 is SGDLS and CDR2 is YYNGEE. This CDR3 contains 17 residues. With V trimmed by 0 bases and J by 1 base, 6 bases remained unmatched. CDR3 amino acids: CASSVATLAGGQETQYF. In DNA, the CDR3 is TGTGCCAGCAGCGTAGCTACCTTAGCGGGGGGCCAAGAGACCCAGTACTTC.

This clone turned up a few times. The chain uses TRBV5-4 and TRBJ1-1; perhaps TRBD1 as D (6 bases). Germline V CDR1 and CDR2: SGHNT, YYREEE (reference sequence). CDR3 length: 13 amino acids. Trimming shortened V by 3 bases and J by 7 bases, and 13 bases separated the two germline ends. Written as DNA, the CDR3 is TGTGCCAGCAGCTACTTGGGACACGATGAAGCTTTCTTT. It encodes CASSYLGHDEAFF.

This chain uses TRBV4-1 with TRBJ2-1; TRBD1 matches at 10 bases. This CDR3 spans 16 amino acids. The trim removed 3 bases at V and 2 bases at J, leaving 4 bases unmatched. The V gene's germline CDR1 is MGHRA and CDR2 YSYEKL. The CDR3 region is CASSQGDRGPYNEQFF. DNA for the CDR3: TGCGCCAGCAGCCAGGGGGACAGGGGCCCCTACAATGAGCAGTTCTTC.

The chain is built from TRBV7-3 and TRBJ2-2; TRBD2 matches at 7 bases. The CDR3 length is 14 residues. V shed 5 bases, J shed 5 bases, and the junction held 5 bases outside the gene matches. Germline CDR1 SGHTA, CDR2 FQGTGA. CDR3 sequence (DNA): TGTGCCAGCAGCGGAGGCGGGGGAACCGGGGAGCTGTTTTTT. Amino acids: CASSGGGGTGELFF.

V usage is TRBV7-8 and J usage is TRBJ2-1; 7 positions match TRBD2. Trimming at V came to 2 bases and at J to 10 bases, leaving 14 bases not matched to a gene. CDR1 SGHVS and CDR2 FQNEAQ come from the germline V gene. The CDR3 has 16 amino acids. This chain's CDR3 is CASSLMIGGTSGEQFF. In DNA form, the CDR3 reads TGTGCCAGCAGCTTAATGATCGGGGGGACTTCAGGGGAGCAGTTCTTC.

The V call is TRBV2, the J call TRBJ2-1, with 8 bases fitting TRBD1. Germline V gene data show CDR1 as SNHLY and CDR2 as FYNNEI. CDR3 length: 17 residues. After removal of 7 bases from V and 3 bases from J, the junction contained 14 bases not matched to a gene. The CDR3 DNA follows: TGTGCCAGCATTAGTTCCGCGACAGGGGCAATCTACAATGAGCAGTTCTTC. Its protein product is CASISSATGAIYNEQFF.

A single count supports this clone. This chain uses TRBV7-7 with TRBJ2-2; D is perhaps TRBD1 (6 bases). The CDR3 contains 16 residues. Trimming left V 5 bases short and J 0 bases short, with 13 bases between. Germline values: CDR1 SSHAT, CDR2 FNYEAQ (reference sequence). The CDR3 protein is CASSHLDSTNTGELFF. The CDR3 bases are TGTGCCAGCAGCCACCTGGACAGCACGAACACCGGGGAGCTGTTTTTT.

The chain joins TRBV7-8 to TRBJ2-7; D remains unclear. The V end lost 0 bases, the J end lost 3 bases, and 6 bases lay between the germline ends. Germline CDR1 reads SGHVS; CDR2 reads FQNEAQ. This CDR3 comprises 13 residues. The CDR3, as DNA: TGTGCCAGCAGCTTAGCGGGCCTCTACGAGCAGTACTTC. Translating it yields CASSLAGLYEQYF.